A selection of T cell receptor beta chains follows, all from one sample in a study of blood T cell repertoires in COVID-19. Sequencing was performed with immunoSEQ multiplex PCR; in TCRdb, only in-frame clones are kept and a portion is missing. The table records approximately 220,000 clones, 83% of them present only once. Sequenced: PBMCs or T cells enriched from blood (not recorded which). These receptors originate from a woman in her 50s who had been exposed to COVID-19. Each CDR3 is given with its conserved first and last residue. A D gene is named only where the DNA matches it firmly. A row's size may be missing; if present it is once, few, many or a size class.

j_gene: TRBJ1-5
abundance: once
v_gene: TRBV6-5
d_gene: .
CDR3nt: TGTGCCAGCAGAGGAGGGAGCAATCAGCCCCAGCATTTT
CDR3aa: CASRGGSNQPQHF

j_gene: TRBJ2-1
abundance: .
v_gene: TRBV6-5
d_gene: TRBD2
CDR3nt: TGTGCCAGCGGGGGGGGACTATCCAACAATGAGCAGTTCTTC
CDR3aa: CASGGGLSNNEQFF

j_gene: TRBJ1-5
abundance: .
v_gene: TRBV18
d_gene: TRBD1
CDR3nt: TGTGCCAGCTCACCACTCGCGGGACAGCAAAATCAGCCCCAGCATTTT
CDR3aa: CASSPLAGQQNQPQHF

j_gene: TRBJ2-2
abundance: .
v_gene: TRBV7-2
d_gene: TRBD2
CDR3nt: TGTGCCAGCGCTCTAGCGGGGCACACCGGGGAGCTGTTTTTT
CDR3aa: CASALAGHTGELFF

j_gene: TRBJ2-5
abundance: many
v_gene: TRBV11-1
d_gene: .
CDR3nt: TGTGCCAGCAGCTTATTAATGGAGACCCAGTACTTC
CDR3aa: CASSLLMETQYF

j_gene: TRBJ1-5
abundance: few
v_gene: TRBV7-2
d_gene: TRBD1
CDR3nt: TGTGCCAGCAGCTTAGGACAGGGGCGCAATCAGCCCCAGCATTTT
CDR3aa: CASSLGQGRNQPQHF

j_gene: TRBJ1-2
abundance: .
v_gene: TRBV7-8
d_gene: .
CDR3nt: TGTGCCAGCAGCTTAGACCACACCCGAAGAGGCTACACCTTC
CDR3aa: CASSLDHTRRGYTF

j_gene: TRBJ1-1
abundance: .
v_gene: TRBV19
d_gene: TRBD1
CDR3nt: TGTGCCAGTAGTACCTCCGGGACAGGGTCATCTTCGGCTTTCTTT
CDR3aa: CASSTSGTGSSSAFF

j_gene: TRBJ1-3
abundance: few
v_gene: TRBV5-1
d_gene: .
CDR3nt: TGCGCCAGCAGGGAACGGGGGTCTGGAAACACCATATATTTT
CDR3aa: CASRERGSGNTIYF

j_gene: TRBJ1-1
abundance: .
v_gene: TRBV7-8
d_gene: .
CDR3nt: TGTGCCAGCAGCTTATTGGGCAGGAACACTGAAGCTTTCTTT
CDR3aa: CASSLLGRNTEAFF

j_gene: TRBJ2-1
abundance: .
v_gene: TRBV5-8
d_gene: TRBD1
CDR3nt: TGTGCCAGCAGCACCGGACAGGGGGGAAGCTACAATGAGCAGTTCTTC
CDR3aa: CASSTGQGGSYNEQFF

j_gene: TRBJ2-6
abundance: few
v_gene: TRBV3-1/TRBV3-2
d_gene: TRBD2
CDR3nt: TGTGCCAGCAGCCAAGCCGGCGGGAGTGCCAACGTCCTGACTTTC
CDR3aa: CASSQAGGSANVLTF

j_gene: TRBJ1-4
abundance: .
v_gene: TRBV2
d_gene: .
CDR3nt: TGTGCCAGCAGTCCGGACAGACGGAATGAAAAACTGTTTTTT
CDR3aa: CASSPDRRNEKLFF

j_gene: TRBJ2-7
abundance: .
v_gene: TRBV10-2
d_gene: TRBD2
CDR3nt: TGCGCCAGCAGAGAAAGCGGGGTTCCCGTCGCGTACTTC
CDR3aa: CASRESGVPVAYF

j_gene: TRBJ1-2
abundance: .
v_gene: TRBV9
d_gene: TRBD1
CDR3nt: TGTGCCAGCAGCGATGGGACAGGGAGGAATCGCTACACCTTC
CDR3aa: CASSDGTGRNRYTF

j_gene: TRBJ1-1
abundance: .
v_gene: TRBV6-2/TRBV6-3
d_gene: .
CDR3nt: TGTGCCAGCAGTTACCGTGGGGCGAACACTGAAGCTTTCTTT
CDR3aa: CASSYRGANTEAFF

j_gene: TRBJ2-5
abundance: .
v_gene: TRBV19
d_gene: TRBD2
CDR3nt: TGTGCCAGTAGCCCTCGGGAAGGACTAGCGGGGAGAGAGACCCAGTACTTC
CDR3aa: CASSPREGLAGRETQYF

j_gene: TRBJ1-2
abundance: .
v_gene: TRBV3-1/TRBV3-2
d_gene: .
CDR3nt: TGTGCCAGCAGCCAAGGGCTCAAGAATGGCTACACCTTC
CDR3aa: CASSQGLKNGYTF

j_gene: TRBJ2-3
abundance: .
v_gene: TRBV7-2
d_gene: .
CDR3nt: TGTGCCAGCAGCTTAGGTGCGACTAGCACAGATACGCAGTATTTT
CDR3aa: CASSLGATSTDTQYF

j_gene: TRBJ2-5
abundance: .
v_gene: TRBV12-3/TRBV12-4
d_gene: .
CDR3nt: TGTGCCAGCAGTTTAGGGCAGACCCAGTACTTC
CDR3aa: CASSLGQTQYF

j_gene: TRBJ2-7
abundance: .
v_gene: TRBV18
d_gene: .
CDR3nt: TGTGCCAGCTCCCCGGACTGGTATGACGAGCAGTACTTC
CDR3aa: CASSPDWYDEQYF

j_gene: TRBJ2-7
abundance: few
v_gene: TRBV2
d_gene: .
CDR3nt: TGTGCCAGCAGTGAATCCCAGACCTACGAGCAGTACTTC
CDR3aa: CASSESQTYEQYF

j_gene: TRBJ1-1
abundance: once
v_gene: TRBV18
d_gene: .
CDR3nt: TGTGCCAGCTCACCTCTGACAGGGAACACTGAAGCTTTCTTT
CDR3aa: CASSPLTGNTEAFF

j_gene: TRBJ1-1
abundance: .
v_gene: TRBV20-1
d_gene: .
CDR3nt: TGCAGTGCTAGTAGAAACGGTATCAACACTGAAGCTTTCTTT
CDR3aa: CSASRNGINTEAFF